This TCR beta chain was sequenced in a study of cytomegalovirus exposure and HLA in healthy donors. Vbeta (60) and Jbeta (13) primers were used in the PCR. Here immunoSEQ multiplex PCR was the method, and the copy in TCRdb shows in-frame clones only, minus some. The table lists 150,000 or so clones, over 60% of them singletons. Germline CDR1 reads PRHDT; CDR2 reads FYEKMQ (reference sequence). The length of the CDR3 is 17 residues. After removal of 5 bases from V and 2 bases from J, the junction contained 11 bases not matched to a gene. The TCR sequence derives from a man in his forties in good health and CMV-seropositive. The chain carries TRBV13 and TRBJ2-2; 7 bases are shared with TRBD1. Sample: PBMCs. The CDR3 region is CASSPRGQLFNTGELFF. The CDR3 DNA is TGTGCCAGCAGCCCCCGGGGACAGCTTTTCAACACCGGGGAGCTGTTTTTT.